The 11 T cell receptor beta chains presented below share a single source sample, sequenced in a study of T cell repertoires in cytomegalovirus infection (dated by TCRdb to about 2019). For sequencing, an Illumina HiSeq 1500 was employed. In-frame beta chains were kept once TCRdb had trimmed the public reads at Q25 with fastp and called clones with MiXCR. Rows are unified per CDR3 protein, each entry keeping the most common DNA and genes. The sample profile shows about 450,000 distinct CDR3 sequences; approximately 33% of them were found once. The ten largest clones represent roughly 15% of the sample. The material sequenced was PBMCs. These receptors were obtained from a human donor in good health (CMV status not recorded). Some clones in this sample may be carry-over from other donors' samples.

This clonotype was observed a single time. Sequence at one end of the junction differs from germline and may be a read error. CDR3 region: CARSVSGFTDTQYF. CDR3 sequence (DNA): TGTGCCCGCAGCGTTAGCGGTTTCACAGATACGCAGTATTTT. The chain joins TRBV6-8 to TRBJ2-3; D is possibly TRBD2 (6 bases). Germline V CDR1 and CDR2: MNHGY, SAAAGT. The CDR3 is 14 amino acids.

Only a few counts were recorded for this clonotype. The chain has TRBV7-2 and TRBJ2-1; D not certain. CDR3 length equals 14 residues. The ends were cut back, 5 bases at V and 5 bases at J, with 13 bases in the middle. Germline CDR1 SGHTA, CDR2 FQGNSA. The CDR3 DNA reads TGTGCCAGCAGCCAACCACGTATAAACAATGAGCAGTTCTTC. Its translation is CASSQPRINNEQFF.

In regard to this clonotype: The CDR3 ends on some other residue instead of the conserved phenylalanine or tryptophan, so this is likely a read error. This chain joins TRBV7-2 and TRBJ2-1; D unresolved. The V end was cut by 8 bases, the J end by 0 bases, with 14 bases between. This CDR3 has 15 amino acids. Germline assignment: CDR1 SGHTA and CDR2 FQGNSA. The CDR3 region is CASHPGPSSYNEQFL. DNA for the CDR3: TGTGCCAGCCACCCTGGTCCAAGCTCCTACAATGAGCAGTTCTTA.

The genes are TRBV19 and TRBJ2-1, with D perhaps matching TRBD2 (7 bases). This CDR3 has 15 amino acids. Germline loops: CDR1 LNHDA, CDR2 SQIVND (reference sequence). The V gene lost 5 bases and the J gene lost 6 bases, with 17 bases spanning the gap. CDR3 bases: TGTGCCAGTAGTCGCGAAGAGGGGGGGCTCAATGAGCAGTTCTTC. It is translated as CASSREEGGLNEQFF.

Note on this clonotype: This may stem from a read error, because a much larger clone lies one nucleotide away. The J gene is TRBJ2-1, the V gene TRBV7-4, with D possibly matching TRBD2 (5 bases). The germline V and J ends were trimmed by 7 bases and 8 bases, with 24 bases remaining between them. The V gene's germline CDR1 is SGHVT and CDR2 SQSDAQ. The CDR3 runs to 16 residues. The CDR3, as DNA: TGTGCCAGCACCTGTAGCCTAAGAGGGATTACCCATGAGCAGTTCTTC. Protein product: CASTCSLRGITHEQFF. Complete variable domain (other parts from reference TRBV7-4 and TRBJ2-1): GAGVSQSPRYKVAKRGRDVALRCDSISGHVTLYWYRQTLGQGSEVLTYSQSDAQRDKSGRPSGRFSAERPERSVSTLKIQRTEQGDSAVYLCASTCSLRGITHEQFFGPGTRLTVL.

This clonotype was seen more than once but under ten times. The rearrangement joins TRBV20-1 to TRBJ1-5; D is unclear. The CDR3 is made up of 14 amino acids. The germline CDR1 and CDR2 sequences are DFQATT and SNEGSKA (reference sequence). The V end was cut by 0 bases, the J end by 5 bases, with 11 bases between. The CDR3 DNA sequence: TGCAGTGCTAGAGAATCGGGCACCTATCAGCCCCAGCATTTT. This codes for CSARESGTYQPQHF.

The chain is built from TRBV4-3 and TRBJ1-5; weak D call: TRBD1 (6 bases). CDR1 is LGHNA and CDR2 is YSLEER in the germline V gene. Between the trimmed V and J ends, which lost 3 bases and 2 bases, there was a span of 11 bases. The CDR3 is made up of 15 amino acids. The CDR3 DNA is TGCGCCAGCAGCCAGGCCGGGGGCGGCAATCAGCCCCAGCATTTT. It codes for CASSQAGGGNQPQHF.

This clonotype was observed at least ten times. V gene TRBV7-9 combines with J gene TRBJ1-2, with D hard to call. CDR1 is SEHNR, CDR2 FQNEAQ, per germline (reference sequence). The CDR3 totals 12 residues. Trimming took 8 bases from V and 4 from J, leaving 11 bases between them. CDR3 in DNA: TGTGCCAGCCTAGGCCGGACCTATGGCTACACCTTC. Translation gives CASLGRTYGYTF.

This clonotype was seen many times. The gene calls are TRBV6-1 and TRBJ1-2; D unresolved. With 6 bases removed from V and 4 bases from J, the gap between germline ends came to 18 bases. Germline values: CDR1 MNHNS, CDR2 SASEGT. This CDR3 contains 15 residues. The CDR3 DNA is TGTGCCAGCAGCCCACTTGCGGAAAAGACCTATGGCTACACCTTC. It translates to CASSPLAEKTYGYTF.

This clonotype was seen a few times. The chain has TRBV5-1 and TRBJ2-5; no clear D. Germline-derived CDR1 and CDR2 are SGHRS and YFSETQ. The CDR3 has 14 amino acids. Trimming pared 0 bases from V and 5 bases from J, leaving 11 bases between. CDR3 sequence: CASSLGGTGETQYF. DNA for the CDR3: TGCGCCAGCAGCTTGGGGGGTACGGGCGAGACCCAGTACTTC.

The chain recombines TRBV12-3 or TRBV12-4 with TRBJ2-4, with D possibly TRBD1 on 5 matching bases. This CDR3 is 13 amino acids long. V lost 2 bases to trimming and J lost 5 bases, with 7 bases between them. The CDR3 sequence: CASSLQGENIQYF. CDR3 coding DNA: TGTGCCAGCAGTTTACAGGGCGAAAACATTCAGTACTTC.